Below, one T cell receptor beta chain is given with its context. Profiled with immunoSEQ multiplex PCR; TCRdb holds only in-frame clones, not every one. The sample consists of roughly 25,000 clones, 85% of them appearing once. These data are taken from a study of OX40 agonist ivuxolimab in advanced cancers. V was cut by 5 bases and J by 1 base, with 17 bases left in between. CDR3 length: 16 residues. Germline CDR1 and CDR2: MNHNY and SVGAGI (reference sequence). This receptor was taken from an adult with an advanced solid tumor such as melanoma, head and neck, liver or kidney cancer. The sequencing here drew on CD4+ or CD8+ T cells sorted from blood, taken in a trial of the OX40 agonist ivuxolimab. This sequence joins TRBV6-6 and TRBJ1-1; tentative D call: TRBD1 (6 bases). The CDR3 sequence: CASSAFQTGANTEAFF. CDR3 sequence (DNA): TGTGCCAGCAGTGCATTCCAGACAGGAGCGAACACTGAAGCTTTCTTT.